Listed below are T cell receptor beta chains from one sample, sequenced in a study of OX40 agonist ivuxolimab in advanced cancers. TCRdb's copy holds only in-frame clones and misses some; the assay was immunoSEQ multiplex PCR. Here the sample spans 60,000 to 90,000 clones, roughly 90% being singletons. The sample here was CD4+ or CD8+ T cells sorted from blood, taken in a trial of the OX40 agonist ivuxolimab. The origin of the receptors is an adult with an advanced solid tumor such as melanoma, head and neck, liver or kidney cancer. CDR3s include the opening cysteine and the closing phenylalanine or tryptophan. A D gene is named only where the DNA matches it firmly. The size field is filled for only some rows; it gives once, few, many or a size class.

V	J	D	size	CDR3	DNA
TRBV7-2	TRBJ1-5	TRBD1	.	CASSLGGTGGYQPQHF	TGTGCCAGCAGCTTAGGAGGGACAGGGGGCTATCAGCCCCAGCATTTT
TRBV19	TRBJ1-2	.	.	CASSIAREHGYTF	TGTGCCAGTAGTATAGCCAGGGAGCATGGCTACACCTTC
TRBV15	TRBJ2-7	.	.	CATTPGLGPVEQYF	TGTGCCACCACTCCCGGGCTTGGGCCGGTCGAGCAGTACTTC
TRBV5-6	TRBJ2-7	TRBD1	.	CASSTGTGAYEQYF	TGTGCCAGCAGCACTGGGACAGGGGCCTACGAGCAGTACTTC
TRBV9	TRBJ2-5	.	.	CASSVATGGETQYF	TGTGCCAGCAGCGTAGCTACTGGGGGAGAGACCCAGTACTTC
TRBV6-1	TRBJ2-6	.	.	CASSVLSGANVLTF	TGTGCCAGCAGTGTGCTCTCTGGGGCCAACGTCCTGACTTTC
TRBV28	TRBJ1-5	.	.	CASSPTSLIWPQHF	TGTGCCAGCAGCCCAACCAGTTTGATATGGCCCCAGCATTTT
TRBV7-2	TRBJ2-3	.	.	CASSRDPLLSSTDTQYF	TGTGCCAGCAGCCGCGACCCGCTCCTAAGCAGCACAGATACGCAGTATTTT
TRBV19	TRBJ2-7	TRBD2	once	CASSIQRTSGGYEQYF	TGTGCCAGTAGTATACAGCGGACTAGCGGAGGCTACGAGCAGTACTTC
TRBV14	TRBJ2-5	.	.	CASSPYWEETQYF	TGTGCCAGCAGCCCCTACTGGGAGGAGACCCAGTACTTC
TRBV18	TRBJ2-1	.	.	CASSSPGVANQFF	TGTGCCAGCTCATCCCCCGGGGTTGCAAACCAGTTCTTC
TRBV5-6	TRBJ2-2	.	.	CASSHSNGELFF	TGTGCCAGCAGCCACTCCAACGGGGAGCTGTTTTTT
TRBV12-5	TRBJ1-1	.	few	CASGPSYKQAFF	TGTGCTAGTGGTCCCTCCTACAAACAAGCTTTCTTT
TRBV27	TRBJ2-7	TRBD1	.	CASSRQGYEQYF	TGTGCCAGCAGTCGACAGGGCTACGAGCAGTACTTC
TRBV19	TRBJ1-4	TRBD1	once	CASRLQGAIDEKLFF	TGTGCCAGTAGGCTACAGGGGGCTATTGATGAAAAACTGTTTTTT
TRBV6-5	TRBJ1-5	.	.	CASSYKQGDNQPQHF	TGTGCCAGCAGTTATAAACAGGGAGACAATCAGCCCCAGCATTTT
TRBV30	TRBJ2-1	.	.	CVRGHRGTYNEQFF	TGTGTGCGGGGGCACAGGGGAACCTACAATGAGCAGTTCTTC
TRBV19	TRBJ1-4	.	.	CASRNPSTNEKLFF	TGTGCCAGTAGGAATCCTTCAACTAATGAAAAACTGTTTTTT
TRBV7-2	TRBJ2-7	TRBD2	.	CASSLLGGTSGNEQYF	TGTGCCAGCAGCTTATTAGGGGGGACTAGCGGGAACGAGCAGTACTTC
TRBV19	TRBJ1-2	TRBD1	once	CASRTGTVNYGYTF	TGTGCCAGTAGGACCGGGACAGTTAACTATGGCTACACCTTC
TRBV19	TRBJ2-3	.	once	CASTDIAADTQYF	TGTGCCAGTACCGACATTGCCGCAGATACGCAGTATTTT
TRBV27	TRBJ2-1	.	.	CASRPKSLDYNEQFF	TGTGCCAGCAGACCTAAATCTCTAGACTACAATGAGCAGTTCTTC
TRBV6-5	TRBJ2-1	TRBD2	.	CASRLAGVHNEQFF	TGTGCCAGCAGACTAGCGGGGGTTCACAATGAGCAGTTCTTC
TRBV2	TRBJ2-1	.	.	CASSSYNEQFF	TGTGCCAGCAGTTCCTACAATGAGCAGTTCTTC
TRBV7-6	TRBJ2-1	TRBD2	.	CASSRGRHNEQFF	TGTGCCAGCAGCCGCGGGAGGCACAATGAGCAGTTCTTC
TRBV7-3	TRBJ2-7	.	.	CASSPHRDPYEQYF	TGTGCCAGCAGCCCCCACAGGGATCCCTACGAGCAGTACTTC
TRBV7-8	TRBJ1-2	.	few	CASSLNINYGYTF	TGTGCCAGCAGCTTGAATATCAACTATGGCTACACCTTC
TRBV5-5	TRBJ2-7	.	.	CASSLKAWEQYF	TGTGCCAGCAGCTTGAAAGCATGGGAGCAGTACTTC
TRBV5-1	TRBJ1-1	.	.	CASSLGVNTEAFF	TGCGCCAGCAGCTTGGGAGTTAACACTGAAGCTTTCTTT
TRBV7-2	TRBJ2-4	TRBD2	once	CASSFGRWDIQYF	TGTGCCAGCAGCTTCGGGAGGTGGGACATTCAGTACTTC
TRBV15	TRBJ2-3	.	.	CATSPSPFTDTQYF	TGTGCCACCAGCCCCAGCCCATTCACAGATACGCAGTATTTT
TRBV14	TRBJ2-2	.	.	CASSQDRRNTGELFF	TGTGCCAGCAGCCAAGATCGTAGGAACACCGGGGAGCTGTTTTTT